A single sample is the source of the 9 T cell receptor beta chains below, sequenced in a study of molecular identifiers for immune sequencing clone quantification. Each CDR3 protein gets one entry after TCRdb re-called the PCR reads with MiXCR. The table has approximately 670,000 distinct CDR3 sequences, just under 20% seen once. The specimen was naive CD8+ T cells from blood, with Jurkat cell RNA spiked in. Noted subset: FACS-sorted CD8+CD4-CCR7+CD45RA+ naive T cells. All receptors derive from a human donor in good health. Some libraries in this study had Jurkat cell RNA spiked in.

For this clonotype: Here the CDR3 omits its conserved ending phenylalanine or tryptophan, so a read error is the likely source. This chain's CDR3 is CASSLWGMDNEQFS. CDR3 nucleotides: TGTGCCAGCAGCTTATGGGGAATGGACAATGAGCAGTTCTCC. This chain connects TRBV7-2 to TRBJ2-1; no clear D. V dropped 2 bases and J dropped 5 bases, with 10 bases sitting between them. The CDR3 runs to 14 residues. The V gene's germline CDR1 is SGHTA and CDR2 FQGNSA.

Regarding this clonotype: This may stem from a read error, because a much larger clone lies one nucleotide away. This CDR3 reads CASSYQRETGADVLTF. The CDR3 DNA sequence: TGTGCCAGCAGTTACCAAAGGGAAACTGGGGCCGACGTCCTGACTTTC. The chain recombines TRBV6-2 or TRBV6-3 with TRBJ2-6; D may be TRBD1 (5 bases). This CDR3 contains 16 residues. From germline, CDR1 is MNHEY and CDR2 SVGEGT.

This clonotype occurred many times. The rearrangement joins TRBV19 to TRBJ2-3; a weak D match, TRBD2 (6 bases). The CDR3 has 16 residues. Germline CDR1 is LNHDA and CDR2 is SQIVND (reference sequence). With 3 bases removed from V and 0 bases from J, the gap between germline ends came to 13 bases. The CDR3 reads CASSISDGGSTDTQYF. CDR3 sequence (DNA): TGTGCCAGTAGTATTTCAGACGGAGGGAGCACAGATACGCAGTATTTT.

This clonotype was seen repeatedly, ten times or more. The chain is built from TRBV11-2 and TRBJ2-1, with a possible D match to TRBD1 (5 bases). With 3 bases removed from V and 4 bases from J, the gap between germline ends came to 7 bases. The CDR3 consists of 13 residues. CDR1 is SGHAT and CDR2 is FQNNGV in the germline V gene. CDR3 DNA sequence: TGTGCCAGCAGCTTGACAGCTTACAATGAGCAGTTCTTC. Translating gives CASSLTAYNEQFF.

This clonotype was found many times. The chain is built from TRBV23-1 and TRBJ2-4; TRBD1 matches 8 bases. TRBV23-1 is recorded as an ORF, its role being uncertain. The CDR3 runs 16 residues. Trimming removed 6 bases from V and 3 bases from J; junction bases left unmatched: 10. CDR3 coding DNA: TGCGCCAGCAGCCACTGGACAGGGTTGGGCAAAAACATTCAGTACTTC. This gives the protein CASSHWTGLGKNIQYF.

This clonotype has ten or more counts. The V call is TRBV20-1, the J call TRBJ2-7; tentative D call: TRBD1 (6 bases). The CDR3 runs 19 residues. V lost 0 bases and J 2 bases, leaving 26 bases between the germline ends. CDR1 and CDR2 from the germline V gene are DFQATT and SNEGSKA (reference sequence). The CDR3 bases are TGCAGTGCTAGAGATCGTCGGGGTCGCAACAGGGTCATCCCCTACGAGCAGTACTTC. Protein: CSARDRRGRNRVIPYEQYF.

This clonotype appeared many times. The genes are TRBV7-9 and TRBJ1-3; TRBD1 might be the D (6 bases). Trimming shortened V by 5 bases and J by 0 bases, and 8 bases separated the two germline ends. The CDR3 totals 14 residues. Germline assignment: CDR1 SEHNR and CDR2 FQNEAQ (reference sequence). The CDR3 DNA reads TGTGCCAGCAGCCTACAGGGCTCTGGAAACACCATATATTTT. It yields the protein CASSLQGSGNTIYF.

This clonotype was seen repeatedly, ten times or more. This chain uses TRBV28 with TRBJ2-7, with D hard to call. The CDR3 is made up of 17 amino acids. V lost 3 bases, J lost 0 bases, and 18 bases lay in between. Germline-derived CDR1 and CDR2 are MDHEN and SYDVKM. Here the CDR3 reads CASSLLGEAYNSYEQYF. CDR3 coding DNA: TGTGCCAGCAGTTTGCTTGGGGAAGCGTACAACTCCTACGAGCAGTACTTC.

This clonotype was seen just once. A much larger clonotype is one base distant, so this may be a read error. The chain couples TRBV20-1 to TRBJ1-4, with D possibly TRBD1 on 6 matching bases. Germline CDR1 and CDR2: DFQATT and SNEGSKA (reference sequence). The CDR3 runs 18 residues. The CDR3 here is CSARDTRAAGWGQEKLLF. The CDR3, as DNA: TGCAGTGCTAGAGATACCCGGGCCGCAGGGTGGGGGCAGGAAAAACTGCTTTTT.